The sequence of this T cell receptor beta chain was determined in a study of PD-L1 blockade in urothelial cancer. Generated by immunoSEQ multiplex PCR, the TCRdb table keeps only in-frame clones and is missing some. The sample gives 70,000 to 95,000 clones, roughly 89% of which show up once; 2% to 2.5% is in the top ten. The V gene lost 2 bases and the J gene lost 4 bases, with 8 bases spanning the gap. The germline gives CDR1 MNHEY, CDR2 SVGAGI. The CDR3 has 13 amino acids. Noted time point: pretreatment peripheral blood. Locally advanced or metastatic urothelial carcinoma affected the patients. This chain uses TRBV6-5 with TRBJ1-1, with D unresolved. This receptor was obtained from a man between 60 and 75 years old with urothelial cancer. Sequenced material: PBMCs, taken around atezolizumab (anti-PD-L1) treatment. The CDR3 spells CASSYGQFTEAFF. The CDR3 region has the DNA TGTGCCAGCAGTTACGGGCAGTTCACTGAAGCTTTCTTT.